This T cell receptor (beta chain) was identified during a study of T cells after yellow fever vaccination. Study outcomes and limitations: Some clonotypes were seen in both the CD4 and the CD8 compartments. These made up a small share and likely arose from convergent recombination.

This clonotype has just a few counts. Its antigen is unknown. A universal primer site and UMIs were added as TCR cDNA was made by 5'RACE template switching. TCRdb re-called the 5' RACE reads through MiXCR, storing one row per CDR3 protein. The sample records just over 300,000 distinct CDR3 sequences, roughly 3.5% being singletons. The sample here was PBMCs, taken on the day of the yellow fever booster vaccination. The receptor was isolated from a man in his late teens or twenties who received the YFV17D yellow fever vaccine.

CDR3: CASSKQGNQPQHF. CDR3 DNA sequence: TGTGCCAGTAGTAAACAGGGGAATCAGCCCCAGCATTTT. The rearrangement uses TRBV19 and TRBJ1-5, with 7 bases aligning to TRBD1. This CDR3 has 13 residues. V was pared by 4 bases and J by 4 bases, with 1 base of the junction left unmatched. Germline V CDR1 and CDR2: LNHDA, SQIVND (reference sequence).